Each of the 26 T cell receptor beta chains below was sequenced from the same sample in a study of early T cells in non-severe SARS-CoV-2 infection (dated by TCRdb to the early 2020s). Libraries were constructed by 5' RACE. Sequencing used a NextSeq 500. In-frame beta chains were kept once TCRdb had trimmed the public reads at Q25 with fastp and called clones with MiXCR. Here each entry gathers all rows of one CDR3 protein and keeps the most common genes and DNA. This sample is represented by 30,000 to 40,000 distinct CDR3 sequences; roughly 7.1% of them were singletons. Together, the top ten hold approximately 13% of the sample. The starting material was whole blood, obtained at baseline. Every receptor here comes from an adult who was a healthcare worker with PCR-confirmed SARS-CoV-2 infection or an uninfected control (not recorded which).

The table lists this clonotype with many counts. The chain joins TRBV29-1 to TRBJ2-1; possibly TRBD2 for D (5 bases). This CDR3 has 15 amino acids. V lost 1 base and J lost 2, with 12 bases in between. Per the germline V gene, CDR1 is SQVTM and CDR2 is ANQGSEA. DNA for the CDR3: TGCAGCGTTGAAGTTAGCGTTGGTGCCTACAATGAGCAGTTCTTC. Its protein is CSVEVSVGAYNEQFF.

This clonotype has a count of ten or more. The gene calls are TRBV11-2 and TRBJ2-1; D is unclear. The V and J ends lost 2 bases and 8 bases respectively, with 13 bases between them. The CDR3 consists of 14 residues. Per germline, CDR1 SGHAT and CDR2 FQNNGV. The CDR3 DNA sequence: TGTGCCAGCAGCTTATCCGATAGCCATCATGAGCAGTTCTTC. Protein product: CASSLSDSHHEQFF.

The rearrangement uses TRBV7-9 and TRBJ2-1; unclear D gene. The CDR3 extends over 13 amino acids. V shed 4 bases and J shed 7 bases, with 11 bases lying between them. Germline V gives CDR1 SEHNR, CDR2 FQNEAQ (reference sequence). CDR3 sequence (DNA): TGTGCCAGCAGCTCATTAGTGGGGAATGAGCAGTTCTTC. It codes for CASSSLVGNEQFF.

This clonotype has at least ten counts. This sequence joins TRBV28 and TRBJ2-3, with D maybe TRBD2 (6 bases). The germline CDR1 and CDR2 sequences are MDHEN and SYDVKM. The germline V and J ends were trimmed by 6 bases and 2 bases, with 9 bases remaining between them. The CDR3 contains 13 residues. The CDR3 nucleotides read TGTGCCAGCAGCCCGGACTACACAGATACGCAGTATTTT. Translation: CASSPDYTDTQYF. Full variable domain (missing parts from reference TRBV28 and TRBJ2-3): DVKVTQSSRYLVKRTGEKVFLECVQDMDHENMFWYRQDPGLGLRLIYFSYDVKMKEKGDIPEGYSVSREKKERFSLILESASTNQTSMYLCASSPDYTDTQYFGPGTRLTVL.

This clonotype showed up just a few times. The chain combines TRBV12-3 or TRBV12-4 with TRBJ2-1, with 16 bases fitting TRBD2. The CDR3 consists of 20 residues. V was pared by 2 bases and J by 0 bases, with 7 bases of the junction left unmatched. CDR3 nucleotide sequence: TGTGCCAGCAGTTTACAGCCGGGACTAGCGGGAGGGAGCTCCTACAATGAGCAGTTCTTC. It codes for CASSLQPGLAGGSSYNEQFF.

This clonotype turned up a few times. V and J are TRBV20-1 and TRBJ2-2, with TRBD1 identical over 7 bases. Per the germline V gene, CDR1 is DFQATT and CDR2 is SNEGSKA (reference sequence). V lost 2 bases, J lost 3 bases, and 9 bases stayed unmatched. The CDR3 runs to 16 residues. This CDR3 is CSARYQATGYTGELFF. CDR3 nucleotide sequence: TGCAGTGCTAGATATCAGGCGACAGGGTACACCGGGGAGCTGTTTTTT.

This clonotype appeared many times. V gene TRBV6-5 combines with J gene TRBJ2-7, with TRBD1 matching 8 bases. Germline V gives CDR1 MNHEY, CDR2 SVGAGI. CDR3 size: 14 residues. Trimming cost V 2 bases and J 2 bases; bases outside gene matches: 2. The DNA of the CDR3 is TGTGCCAGCAGTTACGGACAGGGCACCTACGAGCAGTACTTC. It is translated as CASSYGQGTYEQYF.

This clonotype was counted only a few times. J is TRBJ2-6 and V is TRBV11-3, with D perhaps matching TRBD2 (6 bases). V was shortened by 5 bases and J by 1 base, with 21 bases between the two germline ends. The CDR3 length is 19 residues. Germline CDR1 and CDR2: SGHNT and YENEEA. The CDR3 sequence: CASSNRQFAGSSGANVLTF. CDR3 in DNA: TGTGCCAGCAGCAATAGACAGTTTGCGGGGAGTTCTGGGGCCAACGTCCTGACTTTC.

This clonotype has at least ten counts. This sequence joins TRBV4-1 and TRBJ2-3; perhaps D is TRBD1 or TRBD2 (5 bases each). CDR1 and CDR2 (germline): MGHRA, YSYEKL. This CDR3 is built from 15 residues. The V and J ends lost 4 bases and 1 base respectively, with 12 bases between them. The CDR3 loop reads CASSLRDRGTDTQYF. The CDR3 DNA reads as TGCGCCAGCAGCCTCCGGGACCGCGGCACAGATACGCAGTATTTT.

Only one count was recorded for this clonotype. V gene TRBV28 combines with J gene TRBJ2-7, with 9 bases identical to TRBD2. The CDR3 runs to 13 residues. With 8 bases clipped from V and 2 bases from J, the junction kept 4 bases outside the gene matches. The germline CDR1 and CDR2 sequences are MDHEN and SYDVKM. CDR3 amino acids: CASGGLAAYEQYF. DNA for the CDR3: TGTGCCAGCGGGGGACTAGCAGCCTACGAGCAGTACTTC.

At least ten counts were recorded for this clonotype. This chain connects TRBV15 to TRBJ2-7; 9 positions agree with TRBD1. Trimming took 6 bases from V and 6 from J; bases not matched to a gene: 9. Germline V lookup: CDR1 LNHNV, CDR2 YYDKDF (reference sequence). This CDR3 spans 14 amino acids. The CDR3 DNA reads as TGTGCCACCAGACCGGGACAGGGTAGAGGCGAGCAGTACTTC. The encoded protein is CATRPGQGRGEQYF.

This clonotype has at least ten counts. The chain employs TRBV14 and TRBJ2-5; D perhaps matches TRBD2 (6 bases). This CDR3 contains 16 residues. V lost 1 base and J 2 bases, leaving 14 bases between the germline ends. Germline V gives CDR1 SGHDN, CDR2 FVKESK. This CDR3 is CASSQGIVAGQETQYF. CDR3 coding DNA: TGTGCCAGCAGCCAAGGCATTGTGGCGGGACAAGAGACCCAGTACTTC.

The J gene is TRBJ2-2, the V gene TRBV28; D not resolved. The germline V and J ends were trimmed by 4 bases and 1 base, with 7 bases remaining between them. This CDR3 contains 14 residues. Germline V gene sequence: CDR1 MDHEN, CDR2 SYDVKM. The CDR3 is CASSYDGNTGELFF. The CDR3 region has the DNA TGTGCCAGCAGTTACGACGGGAACACCGGGGAGCTGTTTTTT.

This clonotype was seen ten or more times. J is TRBJ2-5 and V is TRBV6-2 or TRBV6-3; D is ambiguous. V was shortened by 6 bases and J by 5 bases, with 10 bases between the two germline ends. CDR1 and CDR2 from the germline V gene are MNHEY and SVGEGT. This CDR3 is built from 12 residues. CDR3: CASSPAEETQYF. CDR3 DNA sequence: TGTGCCAGCAGCCCGGCGGAGGAGACCCAGTACTTC.

The V and J genes are TRBV20-1 and TRBJ1-2; possibly TRBD1 for D (5 bases). The CDR3 runs 13 residues. With 3 bases removed from V and 3 bases from J, the gap between germline ends came to 11 bases. Germline lookup yields CDR1 DFQATT and CDR2 SNEGSKA (reference sequence). The CDR3 DNA reads TGCAGTGCTAGGGCCGGGACCTACTATGGCTACACCTTC. Encoded protein: CSARAGTYYGYTF.

To note about this clonotype: An end of the junction differs from the germline gene, which may be a read error. J is TRBJ2-3 and V is TRBV7-7; D remains unclear. This CDR3 region has 13 residues. In germline, CDR1 is SSHAT, CDR2 FNYEAQ (reference sequence). The CDR3 loop is CASSFEATDTQYF. In DNA form, the CDR3 reads TGTGCTAGCAGCTTCGAGGCCACAGATACGCAGTATTTT.

This clonotype was observed a handful of times. The rearrangement links TRBV12-3 or TRBV12-4 to TRBJ2-2, with 7 bases that match TRBD1. Trimming at V came to 2 bases and at J to 8 bases, leaving 11 bases not matched to a gene. This CDR3 is 16 amino acids long. The CDR3 reads CASSLRGPNQLGELFF. For the CDR3, the DNA is TGTGCCAGCAGTTTAAGGGGGCCGAATCAATTAGGGGAGCTGTTTTTT.

In its sample, this clonotype was seen a few times. The rearrangement uses TRBV7-2 and TRBJ2-2; 8 positions match TRBD2. The J segment lost 6 bases and the V segment lost 2 bases, leaving 11 bases of the junction unmatched. Germline CDR1 SGHTA, CDR2 FQGNSA. The CDR3 has 17 amino acids. CDR3 amino acids: CASSLRASGGLPGELFF. CDR3 DNA sequence: TGTGCCAGCAGCTTAAGGGCTTCGGGAGGGCTTCCCGGGGAGCTGTTTTTT.

This clonotype was found a few times. V and J are TRBV19 and TRBJ2-6, with TRBD2 matching over 10 bases. The ends lost 4 bases at V and 6 bases at J; junction bases unmatched: 15. Per the germline V gene, CDR1 is LNHDA and CDR2 is SQIVND (reference sequence). This CDR3 spans 19 amino acids. CDR3: CASSKGGSSGRLMANVLTF. CDR3 coding DNA: TGTGCCAGTAGTAAAGGTGGGAGTAGCGGGAGGTTAATGGCCAACGTCCTGACTTTC.

The chain is built from TRBV7-2 and TRBJ1-5; 7 bases map to TRBD1. Germline V gene sequence: CDR1 SGHTA, CDR2 FQGNSA. The CDR3 spans 15 residues. V lost 0 bases to trimming and J lost 3 bases; unmatched junction nucleotides: 2. The CDR3 reads CASSLARGPNQPQHF. The CDR3 nucleotides are TGTGCCAGCAGCTTAGCGAGGGGGCCCAATCAGCCCCAGCATTTT.

This clonotype was recorded a few times. This chain links TRBV28 with TRBJ2-7; 9 nucleotides agree with TRBD2. This CDR3 spans 18 amino acids. The germline gives CDR1 MDHEN, CDR2 SYDVKM. After removal of 2 bases from V and 1 base from J, the junction contained 12 bases not matched to a gene. Here the CDR3 reads CASSLGGATSGRSYEQYV. The CDR3 DNA sequence: TGTGCCAGCAGTTTAGGGGGGGCGACTAGCGGCAGATCCTACGAGCAGTACGTC.

Ten or more counts support this clonotype. V gene TRBV2 combines with J gene TRBJ1-2, with D possibly being TRBD1 (5 bases). V was cut by 5 bases and J by 0 bases, with 10 bases left in between. This CDR3 has 14 residues. Germline V CDR1 and CDR2: SNHLY, FYNNEI. The CDR3 DNA reads TGTGCCAGCAGTCTACAGGCGACTAACTATGGCTACACCTTC. It codes for CASSLQATNYGYTF.

In this sample, this clonotype turned up a few times. The CDR3 sequence: CSVLDGTNQPQHF. The CDR3 nucleotides read TGCAGCGTCCTGGACGGAACAAATCAGCCCCAGCATTTT. The chain recombines TRBV29-1 with TRBJ1-5; no reliable D call. The CDR3 spans 13 residues. The V gene lost 6 bases and the J gene lost 4 bases, with 13 bases spanning the gap. Looked up from germline, CDR1 is SQVTM and CDR2 is ANQGSEA.

This clonotype was found many times. The CDR3 protein is CAISGLRLGTSNQPQHF. CDR3 DNA: TGTGCCATCAGTGGTCTTCGGCTAGGGACGAGCAATCAGCCCCAGCATTTT. The gene calls are TRBV10-3 and TRBJ1-5; D perhaps matches TRBD1 (5 bases). Trimming left V 4 bases short and J 1 base short, with 17 bases between. The germline CDR1 and CDR2 sequences are ENHRY and SYGVKD. The CDR3 extends over 17 amino acids.

This clonotype was observed many times. The DNA of the CDR3 is TGTGCCAGCAGTTACTCGATGGGGGAAAAACTGTTTTTT. It encodes CASSYSMGEKLFF. V is TRBV6-6 and J is TRBJ1-4, with unresolved D. The CDR3 consists of 13 residues. The germline gives CDR1 MNHNY, CDR2 SVGAGI (reference sequence). V dropped 0 bases and J dropped 8 bases, with 7 bases sitting between them.

This clonotype appeared a few times. The rearrangement links TRBV18 to TRBJ2-7; 9 bases are a match to TRBD1. The V segment lost 6 bases and the J segment 6 bases; nucleotides outside the gene matches: 6. Looked up from germline, CDR1 is KGHSH and CDR2 is LQKENI. This CDR3 is 13 amino acids long. The CDR3 DNA sequence: TGTGCCAGCTCCGAGGGACAGGGCGGCGAGCAGTACGTC. Its protein is CASSEGQGGEQYV.